The 2 T cell receptor beta chains in this list originate from one sample, sequenced in a study of cytomegalovirus exposure and HLA in healthy donors. In the PCR, 60 Vbeta and 13 Jbeta primers were used. Clones were read by immunoSEQ multiplex PCR, and TCRdb kept only the in-frame ones, dropping some. In the table there are some 130,000 clones, approximately 80% of which are singletons. Source material: PBMCs. All receptors derive from a man aged 30-40 years in good health and CMV-seronegative.

This chain links TRBV28 with TRBJ2-1; tentative D call: TRBD2 (6 bases). The CDR3 is made up of 16 amino acids. Per the germline V gene, CDR1 is MDHEN and CDR2 is SYDVKM. V was clipped by 5 bases and J by 0 bases, with 14 bases between them. CDR3 coding DNA: TGTGCCAGCAGTCAGGAAGGGACTGCCTCCTACAATGAGCAGTTCTTC. Amino acid sequence: CASSQEGTASYNEQFF. Full variable domain (outside the CDR3, taken from reference TRBV28 and TRBJ2-1): DVKVTQSSRYLVKRTGEKVFLECVQDMDHENMFWYRQDPGLGLRLIYFSYDVKMKEKGDIPEGYSVSREKKERFSLILESASTNQTSMYLCASSQEGTASYNEQFFGPGTRLTVL.

The chain recombines TRBV28 with TRBJ1-2; D is ambiguous. Per germline, CDR1 MDHEN and CDR2 SYDVKM. This CDR3 comprises 13 residues. Trimming removed 2 bases from V and 7 bases from J, with 11 bases in between. Here the CDR3 reads CASSLTEMGGYTF. The CDR3 coding sequence is TGTGCCAGCAGTTTAACAGAGATGGGTGGCTACACCTTC.